What follows is one T cell receptor beta chain and its context. No antigen is known for it. The sample originates from a study of T cell responses to AZD1222 COVID-19 vaccine. General study points: Unmutated variant regions are reportedly targeted by nearly half of spike-specific TCRs. Spike-specific TCR depth and breadth grew after two AZD1222 doses. Vaccine-associated CD4 TCRs spanned spike, dominant at 160-218 and 743-854.

This table comes from immunoSEQ multiplex PCR, and its TCRdb copy is limited to in-frame clones, with some not included. Among 100,000 to 120,000 clones listed, around 85% were seen once. From germline, CDR1 is SGHVS and CDR2 FQNEAQ. This CDR3 has 14 residues. Between the trimmed V and J ends, which lost 7 bases and 3 bases, there was a span of 13 bases. This chain joins TRBV7-8 and TRBJ1-5; D remains ambiguous. This TCR derives from an adult in good health. The specimen was peripheral blood, collected on day 0 of AZD1222 vaccination. The CDR3 coding sequence is TGTGCCAGCAACGGGCAGCTAACCAATCAGCCCCAGCATTTT. Translation gives CASNGQLTNQPQHF.